The source of this TCR beta chain is a study of Tregs in tolerant kidney transplant recipients. Clones were sequenced by immunoSEQ multiplex PCR, and TCRdb holds only the in-frame ones, with some missing. This sample's table has tens of thousands of clones. The V segment lost 4 bases and the J segment 3 bases; nucleotides outside the gene matches: 15. CDR3 length: 17 amino acids. To note about this clone: Sequencing ends 3 residues short of the CDR3 end; the germline J gene provides the rest.

This clonotype was obtained from a human donor who received a combined kidney and bone marrow transplant. The chain is built from TRBV23-1 and TRBJ2-7; 7 bases map to TRBD2. TRBV23-1 is noted as an ORF with a role that remains uncertain. The specimen comprised CD8+ T cells from blood, sampled before the transplant. CDR3 DNA, as far as it was read: TGCGCCAGCAGTCCCGGACTAGTTCGACAATTGGACTACGAG. Protein product: CASSPGLVRQLDYE. The full CDR3 is CASSPGLVRQLDYEQYF.